Listed below are T cell receptor beta chains from one sample, sequenced in a study of shared clonotypes between healthy human individuals. Some clones are missing from TCRdb's copy, which holds only in-frame ones; the method was immunoSEQ multiplex PCR. This table holds 550,000 to 850,000 clones, approximately 72% found once. The material sequenced was memory CD4+ T cells sorted from blood. The receptors here all came from a woman between 25 and 40 years old in good health. Each CDR3 is given with its conserved first and last residue. Each record gives: D gene, clone size, J gene, V gene, CDR3 protein, CDR3 DNA. The D gene is left open where the match is weak. The listing skips clone size in some rows; elsewhere it reads once, few, many or a size class.

>-|once|TRBJ2-7|TRBV30
CAWRDTAYEQYF
TGTGCCTGGAGGGACACCGCCTACGAGCAGTACTTC
>-|-|TRBJ2-2|TRBV7-2
CASSPLPAGNTGELFF
TGTGCCAGCAGCCCTCTCCCCGCGGGTAACACCGGGGAGCTGTTTTTT
>-|once|TRBJ2-5|TRBV4-2
CASSQDRDHVETQYF
TGTGCCAGCAGCCAAGACCGGGACCACGTCGAGACCCAGTACTTC
>-|-|TRBJ2-2|TRBV5-1
CASSKRQGDGELFF
TGCGCCAGCAGCAAGCGGCAGGGCGACGGGGAGCTGTTTTTT
>-|-|TRBJ2-7|TRBV28
CASSYFTGTPASEQYF
TGTGCCAGCAGTTACTTCACCGGGACTCCGGCGAGCGAGCAGTACTTC
>-|once|TRBJ2-3|TRBV10-1
CASSDLGGWNTDRDTQYF
TGCGCCAGCAGTGACCTCGGCGGGTGGAATACAGATAGGGATACGCAGTATTTT
>-|once|TRBJ1-1|TRBV20-1
CSVARGTEAFF
TGCAGTGTCGCGCGCGGCACTGAAGCTTTCTTT
>-|-|TRBJ2-7|TRBV20-1
CSGRLHYEQYF
TGCAGCGGGCGGCTCCACTACGAGCAGTACTTC
>TRBD1|-|TRBJ2-7|TRBV29-1
CSVARDSYYEQYF
TGCAGCGTGGCTCGGGACAGTTACTACGAGCAGTACTTC
>TRBD2|-|TRBJ2-3|TRBV2
CASIAQLAGGADTQYF
TGTGCCAGCATCGCCCAACTAGCGGGAGGGGCAGATACGCAGTATTTT
>TRBD1|-|TRBJ1-5|TRBV2
CASSPNPPGQGAYQPQHF
TGTGCCAGCAGTCCCAACCCACCGGGACAGGGGGCATATCAGCCCCAGCATTTT
>-|-|TRBJ2-5|TRBV15
CATSRGGETQYF
TGTGCCACCAGCAGAGGGGGAGAGACCCAGTACTTC
>-|many|TRBJ2-7|TRBV27
CASSFRDGPYEQYF
TGTGCCAGCAGTTTTCGGGACGGTCCCTACGAGCAGTACTTC
>TRBD1|few|TRBJ2-5|TRBV15
CATSGWNRGLETQYF
TGTGCCACCAGCGGGTGGAACAGGGGGCTAGAGACCCAGTACTTC
>TRBD1|-|TRBJ2-6|TRBV19
CASSITQGVTGANVLTF
TGTGCCAGTAGTATAACTCAGGGGGTTACTGGGGCCAACGTCCTGACTTTC
>-|-|TRBJ2-3|TRBV28
CASSLPGTDTQYF
TGTGCCAGCAGTTTACCCGGGACAGATACGCAGTATTTT
>-|-|TRBJ1-5|TRBV28
CASSFFSGKKANQPQHF
TGTGCCAGCAGTTTTTTCTCGGGTAAAAAAGCCAATCAGCCCCAGCATTTT
>-|-|TRBJ2-7|TRBV25-1
CASSEDLYEQYF
TGTGCCAGCAGTGAGGACCTCTACGAGCAGTACTTC
>TRBD2|-|TRBJ2-1|TRBV5-4
CASSLLGMGAGGPGNEQFF
TGTGCCAGCAGCTTGTTGGGGATGGGAGCGGGAGGGCCGGGCAATGAGCAGTTCTTC
>TRBD1|-|TRBJ1-2|TRBV2
CASSPQGVHNGYTF
TGTGCCAGCAGTCCGCAGGGGGTGCATAATGGCTACACCTTC
>-|-|TRBJ1-1|TRBV12-5
CASGFPLIKNTEAFF
TGTGCTAGTGGTTTTCCCCTGATCAAGAACACTGAAGCTTTCTTT
>TRBD1|-|TRBJ1-1|TRBV7-2
CASSSDRLNTEAFF
TGTGCCAGCAGCTCGGACAGGCTCAACACTGAAGCTTTCTTT
>TRBD2|-|TRBJ2-1|TRBV6-5
CASSLLAGVIGEQFF
TGTGCCAGCAGTTTACTAGCGGGAGTTATCGGTGAGCAGTTCTTC
>TRBD1|-|TRBJ2-1|TRBV30
CAWSVRRGRDNEQFF
TGTGCCTGGAGTGTTCGCAGGGGGCGAGACAATGAGCAGTTCTTC
>-|-|TRBJ2-1|TRBV7-8
CASRTPSFPAQGPFF
TGTGCCAGCAGGACCCCGTCCTTCCCCGCCCAGGGACCGTTCTTC
>-|few|TRBJ1-5|TRBV7-2
CASSLHLPRASNQPQHF
TGTGCCAGCAGCTTACATTTACCCAGGGCTAGCAATCAGCCCCAGCATTTT
>TRBD2|-|TRBJ2-3|TRBV7-9
CASSPGAAGGPDTQYF
TGTGCCAGCAGCCCCGGGGCAGCGGGAGGTCCGGATACGCAGTATTTT
>TRBD2|-|TRBJ2-5|TRBV4-2
CASSQGSLAGVLGGETQYF
TGTGCCAGCAGCCAGGGCTCACTAGCGGGAGTTTTAGGCGGAGAGACCCAGTACTTC
>-|many|TRBJ2-1|TRBV2
CASSERTRLGEQFF
TGTGCCAGCAGTGAAAGGACCCGATTGGGTGAGCAGTTCTTC
>TRBD2|-|TRBJ2-3|TRBV27
CASSSRLAGTDTQYF
TGTGCCAGCAGTTCCCGACTAGCGGGAACAGATACGCAGTATTTT
>-|-|TRBJ2-7|TRBV28
CASSSATYEQYF
TGTGCCAGCAGTTCAGCGACCTACGAGCAGTACTTC
>TRBD1|-|TRBJ1-5|TRBV6-1
CASSENAGGIQPQHF
TGTGCCAGCAGTGAAAACGCAGGGGGCATTCAGCCCCAGCATTTT